The 25 T cell receptor beta chains below all came from one sample that was sequenced in a study of shared clonotypes between healthy human individuals (dated by TCRdb to 2019 to 2021). The library was generated by the immunoSEQ multiplex PCR assay. TCRdb holds this immuneACCESS table with in-frame rearrangements only. Some clones are missing; in checked studies, unresolved V genes explain under half, and the rest has no known cause. In all, the sample holds approximately 330,000 clones, and around 70% of those were seen once. 10% of the sample comes from the top ten. Sequencing input: memory CD4+ T cells sorted from blood. What the cell subset or site label conveys for this sample: CD45RA-negative fraction. Source of these receptors: a man aged 25 to 40 in good health.

The CDR3 region has the DNA TGTGCCAGTAGTTCTATAGTTGAGGGGACAGGGGACAATCAGCCCCAGCATTTT. This sequence encodes CASSSIVEGTGDNQPQHF. The V gene is TRBV19, the J gene TRBJ1-5; 10 nucleotides agree with TRBD1. The CDR3 spans 18 residues. The germline CDR1 and CDR2 sequences are LNHDA and SQIVND (reference sequence). J lost 3 bases, V lost 5 bases, and 13 bases had no gene match.

This clone was observed many times. Other DNA sequences in the same sample also yield this CDR3. This sequence joins TRBV2 and TRBJ2-3; 8 bases match TRBD1. Germline assignment: CDR1 SNHLY and CDR2 FYNNEI. The V segment lost 6 bases and the J segment 6 bases; nucleotides outside the gene matches: 2. The CDR3 contains 12 residues. CDR3 DNA sequence: TGTGCCAGCAGGCAGGGGGCGGATACGCAGTATTTT. It encodes CASRQGADTQYF.

V gene TRBV7-9 combines with J gene TRBJ2-7; weak D call: TRBD2 (6 bases). The CDR3 is made up of 12 amino acids. CDR1 SEHNR and CDR2 FQNEAQ come from the germline V gene (reference sequence). V lost 4 bases to trimming and J lost 7 bases, with 11 bases between them. The CDR3, as DNA: TGTGCCAGCAGCTCCCGGGACTGGGAGCAGTACTTC. Encoded protein: CASSSRDWEQYF.

The chain carries TRBV2 and TRBJ2-2; D remains ambiguous. Germline V gene sequence: CDR1 SNHLY, CDR2 FYNNEI. CDR3 length: 12 amino acids. V dropped 5 bases and J dropped 1 base, with 2 bases sitting between them. Written as DNA, the CDR3 is TGTGCCAGCAGTCTGAACACCGGGGAGCTGTTTTTT. Translated: CASSLNTGELFF.

The rearrangement uses TRBV30 and TRBJ1-3; D remains unclear. Germline V gives CDR1 GTSNPN, CDR2 SVGIG (reference sequence). The CDR3 extends over 14 amino acids. Between the trimmed V and J ends, which lost 2 bases and 1 base, there was a span of 9 bases. The CDR3 region has the DNA TGTGCCTGGAGTCTAACAGCGTCTGGAAACACCATATATTTT. It yields the protein CAWSLTASGNTIYF.

The chain recombines TRBV18 with TRBJ2-1; TRBD2 matches 7 bases. In germline, CDR1 is KGHSH, CDR2 LQKENI. The J segment lost 6 bases and the V segment lost 5 bases, leaving 10 bases of the junction unmatched. CDR3 size: 15 residues. The CDR3 DNA reads TGTGCCAGCTCAGCGTCACTAGCGCAATTCAATGAGCAGTTCTTC. It specifies CASSASLAQFNEQFF.

The genes are TRBV28 and TRBJ2-7; D possibly corresponds to TRBD2 (6 bases). The CDR3 extends over 14 amino acids. Germline V gene sequence: CDR1 MDHEN, CDR2 SYDVKM. The V gene lost 3 bases and the J gene lost 0 bases, with 9 bases spanning the gap. The CDR3: CASSFMGGSYEQYF. The CDR3 DNA sequence: TGTGCCAGCAGTTTCATGGGGGGCTCCTACGAGCAGTACTTC.

This chain links TRBV9 with TRBJ2-1, with D maybe TRBD1 (6 bases). V lost 0 bases and J 12 bases, leaving 13 bases between the germline ends. Germline V gene sequence: CDR1 SGDLS, CDR2 YYNGEE. The CDR3 spans 13 residues. For the CDR3, the DNA is TGTGCCAGCAGCGTAGCCCTGGGGGCAGGGCAGTTCTTC. Translating gives CASSVALGAGQFF.

Here the CDR3 reads CASSRTGTGRAEQYF. The DNA of the CDR3 is TGTGCCAGCAGCCGCACCGGGACAGGGCGGGCCGAGCAGTACTTC. The rearrangement links TRBV14 to TRBJ2-7, with 9 positions matching TRBD1. The CDR3 is 15 amino acids. With 4 bases clipped from V and 6 bases from J, the junction kept 10 bases outside the gene matches. CDR1 is SGHDN and CDR2 is FVKESK in the germline V gene.

This sequence joins TRBV5-8 and TRBJ2-7, with TRBD1 identical over 9 bases. The trim removed 2 bases at V and 7 bases at J, leaving 13 bases unmatched. This CDR3 has 16 amino acids. Germline values: CDR1 SGHTS, CDR2 YDEGEE. The CDR3: CASSLFGGQGVSEQYF. As DNA, the CDR3 is TGTGCCAGCAGCTTATTTGGGGGACAGGGTGTGTCGGAGCAGTACTTC.

As regards this clone: Only one base separates this from a far larger clonotype, so it likely reflects a read error. The chain employs TRBV6-1 and TRBJ1-1; D is perhaps TRBD1 (5 bases). The CDR3 consists of 11 residues. The germline CDR1 and CDR2 sequences are MNHNS and SASEGT. Trimming pared 7 bases from V and 5 bases from J, leaving 8 bases between. This CDR3 reads CASIRVTEAFF. CDR3 DNA: TGTGCCAGCATCAGGGTGACTGAAGCTTTCTTT.

The J gene is TRBJ2-4, the V gene TRBV4-3; TRBD2 agrees at 7 bases. Per the germline V gene, CDR1 is LGHNA and CDR2 is YSLEER. Trimming cost V 0 bases and J 4 bases; bases outside gene matches: 9. The length of the CDR3 is 17 residues. The CDR3 region has the DNA TGCGCCAGCAGCCAAGAACGGTTAGGGGACTATAAAAACATTCAGTACTTC. It codes for CASSQERLGDYKNIQYF.

There are a few counts of this clone. This chain uses TRBV18 with TRBJ1-5; D gene uncertain. Germline CDR1 reads KGHSH; CDR2 reads LQKENI. The CDR3 contains 13 residues. Between the trimmed V and J ends, which lost 1 base and 7 bases, there was a span of 8 bases. The CDR3 DNA reads TGTGCCAGCTCACCACTTCGGGAACAGCCCCAGCATTTT. Its translation is CASSPLREQPQHF.

V and J are TRBV7-9 and TRBJ1-1, with D tentatively TRBD1 (6 bases). The V end lost 5 bases, the J end lost 7 bases, and 11 bases lay between the germline ends. The CDR3 has 12 residues. Germline-derived CDR1 and CDR2 are SEHNR and FQNEAQ (reference sequence). The CDR3 here is CASSPQTGEAFF. The CDR3 region has the DNA TGTGCCAGCAGCCCGCAGACAGGTGAAGCTTTCTTT.

This chain joins TRBV7-2 and TRBJ2-1; 8 positions match TRBD2. CDR1 is SGHTA, CDR2 FQGNSA, per germline. The CDR3 consists of 16 residues. V dropped 5 bases and J dropped 4; count of bases not matched to a gene: 10. CDR3 nucleotides: TGTGCCAGCAGCCCGAAAGCGGGAGCCCTTTACAATGAGCAGTTCTTC. Amino acids: CASSPKAGALYNEQFF.

The chain uses TRBV7-2 and TRBJ2-1; D not certain. The ends were cut back, 1 base at V and 4 bases at J, with 11 bases in the middle. This CDR3 has 15 residues. Per germline, CDR1 SGHTA and CDR2 FQGNSA. The CDR3 coding sequence is TGTGCCAGCAGCTTAGGGACCCCATATTACAATGAGCAGTTCTTC. Protein sequence: CASSLGTPYYNEQFF.

This clone was seen more than once but under ten times. The chain couples TRBV7-8 to TRBJ2-7, with D possibly being TRBD1 (6 bases). The CDR3 covers 14 residues. Germline-derived CDR1 and CDR2 are SGHVS and FQNEAQ. The V gene lost 5 bases and the J gene lost 2 bases, with 13 bases spanning the gap. The CDR3 bases are TGTGCCAGCAGCCCGAGGACAGCAGCCTACGAGCAGTACTTC. Its translation is CASSPRTAAYEQYF.

The chain is built from TRBV5-1 and TRBJ2-7; no definite D call. Germline loops: CDR1 SGHRS, CDR2 YFSETQ. The CDR3 covers 12 residues. Trimming shortened V by 6 bases and J by 3 bases, and 10 bases separated the two germline ends. CDR3 coding DNA: TGCGCCAGCAAATATGGGGACTACGAGCAGTACTTC. Protein sequence: CASKYGDYEQYF.

The chain is built from TRBV6-1 and TRBJ1-5, with 8 bases aligning to TRBD1. CDR1 and CDR2 (germline): MNHNS, SASEGT. The CDR3 is made up of 14 amino acids. J was trimmed by 6 bases and V by 3 bases; bases with no gene match: 4. The DNA for the CDR3 is TGTGCCAGCAGTGAGAGACAGGGGAGTCAGCCCCAGCATTTT. Its translation is CASSERQGSQPQHF.

V is TRBV28 and J is TRBJ2-3, with D unclear. V was trimmed by 4 bases and J by 3 bases, leaving 5 bases between them. Germline assignment: CDR1 MDHEN and CDR2 SYDVKM. The CDR3 is 12 residues long. DNA for the CDR3: TGTGCCAGCAGTTATCAGACAGATACGCAGTATTTT. This codes for CASSYQTDTQYF.

The chain recombines TRBV2 with TRBJ2-1, with 8 bases matching TRBD2. Germline V CDR1 and CDR2: SNHLY, FYNNEI. The length of the CDR3 is 15 residues. V lost 7 bases, J lost 7 bases, and 12 bases stayed unmatched. DNA for the CDR3: TGTGCCAGCACCTTACGGGGAGCGGGAGTAAATGAGCAGTTCTTC. Translating it yields CASTLRGAGVNEQFF.

The chain carries TRBV2 and TRBJ2-3; no firm D call. The V end lost 2 bases, the J end lost 5 bases, and 11 bases lay between the germline ends. The CDR3 spans 14 residues. Germline CDR1 SNHLY, CDR2 FYNNEI. The CDR3 coding sequence is TGTGCCAGCAGTGAATGGGAAGAAGAAGATACGCAGTATTTT. This gives the protein CASSEWEEEDTQYF. Full variable domain (missing parts from reference TRBV2 and TRBJ2-3): EPEVTQTPSHQVTQMGQEVILRCVPISNHLYFYWYRQILGQKVEFLVSFYNNEISEKSEIFDDQFSVERPDGSNFTLKIRSTKLEDSAMYFCASSEWEEEDTQYFGPGTRLTVL.

The J gene is TRBJ2-7, the V gene TRBV9, with D uncertain. This CDR3 is built from 13 residues. Looked up from germline, CDR1 is SGDLS and CDR2 is YYNGEE. The V gene lost 1 base and the J gene lost 0 bases, with 5 bases spanning the gap. This chain's CDR3 is CASSVSGSYEQYF. DNA for the CDR3: TGTGCCAGCAGCGTATCCGGCTCCTACGAGCAGTACTTC.

The chain combines TRBV6-6 with TRBJ2-3; 8 bases are a match to TRBD2. Losses at the gene ends were 8 bases for V and 4 bases for J; bases not matched to a gene: 14. Germline values: CDR1 MNHNY, CDR2 SVGAGI (reference sequence). This CDR3 comprises 16 residues. The CDR3 loop reads CASLPTYRREADTQYF. DNA of the CDR3: TGTGCCAGCCTCCCTACCTACCGGCGGGAGGCAGATACGCAGTATTTT.

The gene calls are TRBV9 and TRBJ2-7; TRBD2 aligns across 8 bases. The CDR3 runs to 16 residues. The V gene end was trimmed by 4 bases and the J gene end by 0 bases; junction bases not matched to a gene: 9. CDR1 and CDR2 (germline): SGDLS, YYNGEE. The CDR3 coding sequence is TGTGCCAGCAGCCCACGGGGGGGAGTGGTCTCCTACGAGCAGTACTTC. This encodes CASSPRGGVVSYEQYF.